This T cell receptor beta chain is drawn from a study of shared clonotypes between healthy human individuals. Germline V gene sequence: CDR1 SNHLY, CDR2 FYNNEI. CDR3 length: 12 amino acids. V shed 3 bases and J shed 11 bases, with 11 bases lying between them. Those who donated, Caucasian adults without exception, all lived in Nashville, Tennessee. Measured with immunoSEQ multiplex PCR; TCRdb has only the in-frame clones, and not every one. The table lists millions of clones, approximately 92% of them singletons. A note on this clone: Antigen: not known.

Study-wide results and caveats: Naive subsets generally exceeded memory subsets in estimated richness.

This rearrangement joins TRBV2 to TRBJ1-5, with D unresolved. The sequence was collected from a man aged 18 to 30 in good health. The specimen sequenced was naive CD4+ T cells sorted from blood. The subset was: CD45RA+ positively selected. The DNA of the CDR3 is TGTGCCAGCAGTGAGGAAGCCCGGGCCCAGCATTTT. This codes for CASSEEARAQHF.